This T cell receptor beta chain came from a study of blood T cell repertoires in COVID-19. The wider study: From the United States, Italy and Spain came samples of acute and convalescent COVID-19. In each case, the material was cDNA or gDNA derived from T cells, B-cell-depleted T cells, or PBMCs.

To note about this clone: Other DNA sequences in this sample translate to the same CDR3.

Repertoires were generated with immunoSEQ multiplex PCR, while TCRdb's copy carries only in-frame clones and drops some. Of some 95,000 clones listed, 60% to 85% are singletons. The CDR3 consists of 13 residues. V gave up 4 bases and J gave up 5 bases; unmatched junction bases: 5. CDR1 and CDR2 from the germline V gene are SGHDT and YYEEEE. Material for sequencing was peripheral blood. The chain has TRBV5-6 and TRBJ1-2, with 7 nucleotides matching TRBD1. This receptor was obtained from a man between 65 and 85 years old with acute or convalescent COVID-19. CDR3 sequence: CASSPGTAYGYTF. The CDR3 DNA sequence: TGTGCCAGCAGCCCCGGGACAGCTTATGGCTACACCTTC.